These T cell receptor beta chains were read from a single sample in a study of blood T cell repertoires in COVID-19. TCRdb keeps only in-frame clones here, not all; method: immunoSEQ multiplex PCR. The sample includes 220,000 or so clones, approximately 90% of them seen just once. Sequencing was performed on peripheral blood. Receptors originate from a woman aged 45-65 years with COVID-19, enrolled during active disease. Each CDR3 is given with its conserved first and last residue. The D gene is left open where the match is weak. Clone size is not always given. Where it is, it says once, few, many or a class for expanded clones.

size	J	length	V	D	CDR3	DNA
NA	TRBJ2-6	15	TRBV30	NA	CAWSPMSSGANVLTF	TGTGCCTGGAGTCCTATGAGCTCTGGGGCCAACGTCCTGACTTTC
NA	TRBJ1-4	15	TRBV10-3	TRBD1	CAISELTGVNEKLFF	TGTGCCATCAGTGAATTGACAGGGGTGAATGAAAAACTGTTTTTT
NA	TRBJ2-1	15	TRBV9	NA	CASSVAGKTWDEQFF	TGTGCCAGCAGCGTAGCCGGGAAAACCTGGGATGAGCAGTTCTTC
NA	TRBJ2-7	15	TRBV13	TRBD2	CASSLGAGGPYEQYF	TGTGCCAGCAGCTTAGGGGCGGGGGGCCCGTACGAGCAGTACTTC
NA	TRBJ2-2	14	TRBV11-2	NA	CASSPSRVLGELFF	TGTGCCAGCAGCCCCTCCCGGGTTTTAGGGGAGCTGTTTTTT
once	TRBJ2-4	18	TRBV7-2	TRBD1	CASSFYPPGTGGGNIQYF	TGTGCCAGCAGCTTCTACCCCCCCGGGACAGGGGGGGGAAACATTCAGTACTTC
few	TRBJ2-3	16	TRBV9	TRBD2	CASSTGLAGGADTQYF	TGTGCCAGCAGCACCGGACTAGCGGGGGGCGCAGATACGCAGTATTTT
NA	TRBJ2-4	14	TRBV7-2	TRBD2	CASSPGLAGFREYF	TGTGCCAGCAGCCCGGGACTAGCGGGGTTTCGGGAGTACTTC
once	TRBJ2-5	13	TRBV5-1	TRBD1	CASRDSGTGTQYF	TGCGCCAGCCGGGACAGTGGGACAGGGACCCAGTACTTC
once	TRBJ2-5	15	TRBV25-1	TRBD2	CASSALAVTQETQYF	TGTGCCAGCAGTGCCCTAGCGGTGACTCAAGAGACCCAGTACTTC
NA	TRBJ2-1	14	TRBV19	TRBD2	CASSVAGGPNEQFF	TGTGCCAGTAGTGTAGCGGGGGGGCCCAATGAGCAGTTCTTC
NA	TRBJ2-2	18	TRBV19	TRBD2	CASSSGLAGLLNTGELFF	TGTGCCAGTAGCTCGGGACTAGCGGGGCTCCTAAACACCGGGGAGCTGTTTTTT
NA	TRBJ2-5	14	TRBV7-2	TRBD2	CASRLRGGRETQYF	TGTGCCAGCAGGTTACGGGGGGGCCGAGAGACCCAGTACTTC
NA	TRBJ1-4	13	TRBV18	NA	CASSPLEGVGLFF	TGTGCCAGCTCACCGTTGGAGGGAGTAGGACTGTTTTTT
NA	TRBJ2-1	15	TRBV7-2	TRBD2	CASSRGSGLYNEQFF	TGTGCCAGCAGCCGGGGTAGCGGGCTCTACAATGAGCAGTTCTTC
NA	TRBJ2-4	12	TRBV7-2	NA	CASSLPENIQYF	TGTGCCAGCAGCTTACCCGAAAACATTCAGTACTTC
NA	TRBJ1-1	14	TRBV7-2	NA	CASSLNRMSTEAFF	TGTGCCAGCAGCTTAAACAGGATGAGCACTGAAGCTTTCTTT
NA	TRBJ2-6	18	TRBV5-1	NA	CASSLGSVIQSGANVLTF	TGCGCCAGCAGCTTGGGTAGCGTTATACAATCTGGGGCCAACGTCCTGACTTTC
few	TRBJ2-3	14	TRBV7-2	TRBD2	CASSFSGGQDTQYF	TGTGCCAGCAGCTTTAGCGGGGGGCAAGATACGCAGTATTTT
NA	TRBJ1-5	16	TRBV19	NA	CASSNSGRGGNQPQHF	TGTGCCAGTTCGAATTCGGGGAGGGGAGGCAATCAGCCCCAGCATTTT
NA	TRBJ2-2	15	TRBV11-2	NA	CASSSLTGNTGELFF	TGTGCCAGCAGCTCACTGACAGGGAACACCGGGGAGCTGTTTTTT
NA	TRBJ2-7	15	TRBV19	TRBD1	CASREETGLSYEQYF	TGTGCCAGTAGGGAGGAGACAGGGTTGTCCTACGAGCAGTACTTC
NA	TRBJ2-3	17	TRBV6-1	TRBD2	CASSDPAAGGQADTQYF	TGTGCCAGCAGTGACCCTGCTGCGGGGGGTCAGGCAGATACGCAGTATTTT
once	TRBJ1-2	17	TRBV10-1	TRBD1	CASSYKLPGQGNYGYTF	TGCGCCAGCAGTTACAAACTTCCGGGACAGGGGAACTATGGCTACACCTTC
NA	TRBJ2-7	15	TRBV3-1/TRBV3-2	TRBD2	CASRSTSGSSYEQYF	TGTGCCAGCAGGTCAACTAGCGGCAGCTCCTACGAGCAGTACTTC
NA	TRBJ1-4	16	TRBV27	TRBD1	CASSSTGLTGAEKLFF	TGTGCCAGCAGTTCCACCGGGTTGACAGGGGCCGAAAAACTGTTTTTT
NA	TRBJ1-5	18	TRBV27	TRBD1	CASSLSGGQGGSNQPQHF	TGTGCCAGCAGTTTATCGGGGGGACAGGGAGGTAGCAATCAGCCCCAGCATTTT
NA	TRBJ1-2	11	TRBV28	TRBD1	CASGRGLGYTF	TGTGCCAGCGGCAGGGGGCTTGGCTACACCTTC
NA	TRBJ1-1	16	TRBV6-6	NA	CASSYSKGRGYTEAFF	TGTGCCAGCAGTTACTCGAAGGGTCGGGGGTACACTGAAGCTTTCTTT
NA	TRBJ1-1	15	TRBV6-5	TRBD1	CASRSDQGAPTEAFF	TGTGCCAGCCGGAGCGACCAGGGGGCGCCCACTGAAGCTTTCTTT
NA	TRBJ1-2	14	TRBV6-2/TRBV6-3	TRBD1	CASSPTGELYGYTF	TGTGCCAGCAGCCCGACAGGGGAACTCTATGGCTACACCTTC
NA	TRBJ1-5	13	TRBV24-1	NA	CATSEWGDQPQHF	TGTGCCACCAGTGAATGGGGGGATCAGCCCCAGCATTTT
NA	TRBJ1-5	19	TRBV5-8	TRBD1	CASSLLPGQVMNRLQPQHF	TGTGCCAGCAGCTTGTTACCGGGACAGGTAATGAATAGGTTGCAGCCCCAGCATTTT
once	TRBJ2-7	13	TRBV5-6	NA	CASSLAQGNEQYF	TGTGCCAGCAGCTTGGCCCAGGGAAACGAGCAGTACTTC
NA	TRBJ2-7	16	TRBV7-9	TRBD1	CASSSPGQGNRYEQYF	TGTGCCAGCAGCTCGCCGGGACAGGGGAATCGGTACGAGCAGTACTTC
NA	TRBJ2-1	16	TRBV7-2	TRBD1	CASSLIGTGPYNEQFF	TGTGCCAGCAGCCTAATAGGGACAGGGCCCTACAATGAGCAGTTCTTC
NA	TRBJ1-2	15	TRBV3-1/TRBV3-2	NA	CASSQGAPGVYGYTF	TGTGCCAGCAGCCAAGGGGCGCCCGGGGTCTATGGCTACACCTTC
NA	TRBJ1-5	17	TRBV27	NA	CASSFTQRGGSNQPQHF	TGTGCCAGCAGTTTTACCCAGCGGGGAGGTAGCAATCAGCCCCAGCATTTT
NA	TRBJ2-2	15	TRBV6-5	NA	CATTSIRANTGELFF	TGTGCCACCACCTCTATCAGGGCGAACACCGGGGAGCTGTTTTTT
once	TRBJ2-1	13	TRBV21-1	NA	CASSKASYNEQFF	TGTGCCAGCAGCAAAGCGAGCTACAATGAGCAGTTCTTC
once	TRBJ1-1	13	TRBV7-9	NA	CASSSMIGTEAFF	TGTGCCAGCAGTTCTATGATTGGCACTGAAGCTTTCTTT
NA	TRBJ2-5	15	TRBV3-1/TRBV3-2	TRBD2	CASSRRPSGGETQYF	TGTGCCAGCAGCCGTCGGCCTAGCGGGGGTGAGACCCAGTACTTC
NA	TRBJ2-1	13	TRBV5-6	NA	CASSLSGGGEQFF	TGTGCCAGCAGCTTGAGTGGGGGCGGTGAGCAGTTCTTC
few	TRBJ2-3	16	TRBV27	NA	CASSYGPGGHTDTQYF	TGTGCCAGCAGTTATGGTCCGGGGGGCCACACAGATACGCAGTATTTT
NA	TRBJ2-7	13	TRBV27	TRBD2	CASSSSGGYEQYF	TGTGCCAGCAGTTCCAGCGGGGGATACGAGCAGTACTTC
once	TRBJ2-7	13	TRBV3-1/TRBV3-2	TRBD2	CASGLGGGYEQYF	TGTGCCAGCGGGCTCGGGGGGGGCTACGAGCAGTACTTC
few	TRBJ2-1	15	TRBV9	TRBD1	CASSVATNRGNEQFF	TGTGCCAGCAGCGTAGCTACTAACAGGGGCAATGAGCAGTTCTTC
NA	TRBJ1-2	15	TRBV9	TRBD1	CASSPRSGDSYGYTF	TGTGCCAGCAGCCCCCGAAGTGGGGACAGTTATGGCTACACCTTC
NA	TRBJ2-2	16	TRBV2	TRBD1	CASSGRDRGPTGELFF	TGTGCCAGCAGTGGCCGGGACAGGGGACCCACCGGGGAGCTGTTTTTT
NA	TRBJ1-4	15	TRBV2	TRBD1	CASSVLRTGGEKLFF	TGTGCCAGCAGTGTCTTAAGGACAGGGGGTGAAAAACTGTTTTTT
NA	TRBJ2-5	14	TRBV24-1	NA	CATAGGTHKETQYF	TGTGCCACCGCGGGTGGGACACATAAAGAGACCCAGTACTTC
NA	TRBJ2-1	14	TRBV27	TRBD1	CASSFPGGRNEQFF	TGTGCCAGCAGTTTTCCAGGGGGCAGGAATGAGCAGTTCTTC
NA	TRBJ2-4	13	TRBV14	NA	CASSQGLRNIQYF	TGTGCCAGCAGCCAAGGACTTAGGAACATTCAGTACTTC
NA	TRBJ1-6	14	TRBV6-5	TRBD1	CASSWDSEYSPLHF	TGTGCCAGCAGTTGGGACAGCGAGTATTCACCCCTCCACTTT
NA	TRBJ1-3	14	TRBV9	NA	CASSFGPRRDTIYF	TGTGCCAGCAGCTTCGGGCCCAGGCGGGACACCATATATTTT
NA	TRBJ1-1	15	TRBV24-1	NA	CATSVPRALYVITFF	TGTGCCACCAGTGTACCCAGGGCGCTTTATGTGATAACTTTCTTT
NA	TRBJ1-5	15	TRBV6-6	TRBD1	CASTDPGTGRKPQHF	TGTGCCAGCACTGACCCGGGGACAGGGAGAAAGCCCCAGCATTTT
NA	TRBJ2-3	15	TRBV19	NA	CASSISRTSTDTQYF	TGTGCCAGTAGTATAAGTAGGACTAGCACAGATACGCAGTATTTT
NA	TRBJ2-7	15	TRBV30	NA	CACSVRDIPSYEQYF	TGTGCCTGCTCAGTCCGGGACATTCCCTCCTACGAGCAGTACTTC
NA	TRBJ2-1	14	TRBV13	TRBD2	CASSAGTSVGEQFF	TGTGCCAGCAGCGCCGGGACTAGCGTCGGAGAGCAGTTCTTC